Listed below are T cell receptor beta chains from one sample, sequenced in a study of shared clonotypes between healthy human individuals. Profiled with immunoSEQ multiplex PCR; TCRdb holds only in-frame clones, not every one. This table has over a million clones, 75% to 85% appearing once. The material sequenced was memory CD4+ T cells from PBMCs. These receptors all come from a young man in good health. Some clones in this sample may be carry-over from other donors' samples. Both conserved end residues are part of each CDR3. D genes are given only for firm matches. Not every row has a clone size; where given, it reads once, few, many or a size class.

clone size	V gene	D gene	J gene	CDR3 DNA	CDR3 protein
few	TRBV9	-	TRBJ1-2	TGTGCCAGCAGCGTAGGCGGGCAGAAGAGCTATGGCTACACCTTC	CASSVGGQKSYGYTF
-	TRBV29-1	-	TRBJ2-5	TGCAGCGTTGAGAGGCAGGGTTGGGAGACCCAGTACTTC	CSVERQGWETQYF
-	TRBV5-1	-	TRBJ1-2	TGCGCCAGCAGCTCAACCCCGACAGACAGCTATGGCTACACCTTC	CASSSTPTDSYGYTF
-	TRBV30	TRBD1	TRBJ1-3	TGTGCCTGGAGGGCACTGGAACCGGGACAGGGTCTCTCTGGAAACACCATATATTTT	CAWRALEPGQGLSGNTIYF
-	TRBV28	TRBD2	TRBJ2-7	TGTGCCAGCAGTTTCCTCGGGAGGGCCTACGAGCAGTACTTC	CASSFLGRAYEQYF
few	TRBV6-5	-	TRBJ2-7	TGTGCCAGCAGTTACGCACCCCTGGGGTCCTACGAGCAGTACTTC	CASSYAPLGSYEQYF
-	TRBV29-1	-	TRBJ2-7	TGCAGCGTTGATCAGGGGGGTGGGCACGAGCAGTACTTC	CSVDQGGGHEQYF
-	TRBV9	TRBD1	TRBJ2-2	TGTGCCAGCAGCGCCTCCGGGACAGGGGGGATCGGGGAGCTGTTTTTT	CASSASGTGGIGELFF
-	TRBV9	-	TRBJ2-3	TGTGCCAGCAGCGTAGTTTTTTCGGATACGCAGTATTTT	CASSVVFSDTQYF
-	TRBV2	-	TRBJ1-2	TGTGCCAGCTTCTCTGGCCGGGGGAAGGGGAATGGCTACACCTTC	CASFSGRGKGNGYTF
few	TRBV25-1	TRBD2	TRBJ2-1	TGTGCCAGCAGTGGCCAACTAGCGGGAGTGGGTGAGCAGTTCTTC	CASSGQLAGVGEQFF